The T cell receptor (beta chain) under discussion was sequenced for a study of CD8 T cells in ankylosing spondylitis. By quantitative 5'-RACE with molecular barcodes, the TCR beta libraries were made. TCRdb reprocessed the 5' RACE reads via MiXCR and lists one record per CDR3 protein. This table holds 200,000 to 250,000 distinct CDR3 sequences, approximately 20% found once. Whole-study findings and limits: Disease-linked clones were reportedly significantly enriched in matched ankylosing spondylitis synovial fluid. A motif of several highly homologous TCR beta variants was seen as apparently characteristic of ankylosing spondylitis blood. The disease-linked clones had a CD8+ phenotype and low blood frequencies.

Details on this clonotype: Its target is unknown.

The CDR3 has 15 amino acids. Per the germline V gene, CDR1 is MGHRA and CDR2 is YSYEKL. V was pared by 0 bases and J by 6 bases, with 15 bases between. Sequencing input: blood, either unsorted or a sorted T cell fraction (not recorded which). The J gene is TRBJ2-7, the V gene TRBV4-1; the D gene is possibly TRBD1 (5 bases). This TCR derives from a male donor with ankylosing spondylitis. CDR3 bases: TGCGCCAGCAGCCAAGAGGGGCCCCTTCACTCCGAGCAGTACTTC. Protein sequence: CASSQEGPLHSEQYF.